This is a list of T cell receptor beta chains from one sample in a study of glioma-infiltrating T cells. MiXCR, run by TCRdb on the multiplex PCR reads, gives a single entry per CDR3 protein. The sample records over 100,000 distinct CDR3 sequences, 20% to 30% being singletons. Source material: glioma tissue, nonneoplastic brain tissue, or PBMCs (not recorded which). These receptor sequences come from a human donor with low-grade glioma or glioblastoma, undergoing nonglioma brain surgery, or in good health (not recorded which). Each CDR3 is given with its conserved first and last residue. A D gene is named only where the DNA matches it firmly. Rows may omit the clone size; those that give it use once, few, many or a size class.

clone_size,v_call,j_call,d_call,cdr3_nt,cdr3_aa
many,TRBV5-4,TRBJ2-1,NA,TGTGCCAGCAGCCCCCTACTGAGCTCCTACAATGAGCAGTTCTTC,CASSPLLSSYNEQFF
many,TRBV7-9,TRBJ1-2,NA,TGTGCCAGCAGCTTAGCGGATGGACCTGGCTACACCTTC,CASSLADGPGYTF
many,TRBV7-9,TRBJ1-5,NA,TGTGCCAGCAGCTTAGTAGGGGACGGGCAGCCCCAGCATTTT,CASSLVGDGQPQHF
NA,TRBV5-1,TRBJ1-2,NA,TGCGCCAGCAGCCTTGACCGCGGGGGCTATGGCTACACCTTC,CASSLDRGGYGYTF
many,TRBV7-8,TRBJ2-1,TRBD2,TGTGCCAGCAGCCCCGGTTTGGAGGCGGGAGGGCTAACGCAGTTCTTC,CASSPGLEAGGLTQFF
many,TRBV18,TRBJ2-3,NA,TGTGCCAGCTCACCACGAACAGATACGCAGTATTTT,CASSPRTDTQYF
many,TRBV12-3/TRBV12-4,TRBJ1-1,NA,TGTGCCAGCAGTTTAGCGTCCTGGGGGGCCCCTTTGGGAAACACTGAAGCTTTCTTT,CASSLASWGAPLGNTEAFF
many,TRBV4-1,TRBJ1-5,TRBD1,TGCGCCAGCAGCCAAGGGACAGGGGATCAGCCCCAGCATTTT,CASSQGTGDQPQHF
NA,TRBV30,TRBJ1-1,NA,TGTGCCTGGAGTTTATTTGGGGGCGCGGGGAACACTGAAGCTTTCTTT,CAWSLFGGAGNTEAFF
many,TRBV20-1,TRBJ2-1,NA,TGCAGTGCTACGAACTTCCTAAATAGCAATGAGCAGTTCTTC,CSATNFLNSNEQFF
many,TRBV4-1,TRBJ1-2,NA,TGCGCCAGCAGCCCCCGAGGCCTAGAAGAAGGCTACACCTTC,CASSPRGLEEGYTF
many,TRBV28,TRBJ1-1,TRBD1,TGTGCCAGCAGTGACAGGGGGCGTGATGAAGCTTTCTTT,CASSDRGRDEAFF
NA,TRBV29-1,TRBJ2-2,NA,TGCAGCGTTACCTCCTACGCGAACACCGGGGAGCTGTTTTTT,CSVTSYANTGELFF
NA,TRBV6-6,TRBJ1-1,NA,TGTGCCAGCAGTTACCAGGGACTCTATGAAGCTTTCTTT,CASSYQGLYEAFF
many,TRBV20-1,TRBJ2-1,TRBD2,TGCAGTGCTAGAGATTCGACTAGCGGTGGGGATGAGCAGTTCTTC,CSARDSTSGGDEQFF
few,TRBV29-1,TRBJ1-4,NA,TGCAGCGTTTCGAGCCTCCTAGGCGAAAAACTGTTTTTT,CSVSSLLGEKLFF
NA,TRBV12-3/TRBV12-4,TRBJ2-7,NA,TGTGCCAGCAGTTTATGGACTCAGGGCACCTACGACCAGCACTTC,CASSLWTQGTYDQHF
many,TRBV4-1,TRBJ1-5,NA,TGCGCCAGCAGCCACGCCGGAGTTTATCAGCCCCAGCATTTT,CASSHAGVYQPQHF
NA,TRBV2,TRBJ2-3,TRBD2,TGTGCCAGCACCATACAGGGGACTAGCACAGATAAGCAGTATTTT,CASTIQGTSTDKQYF
many,TRBV28,TRBJ2-7,TRBD2,TGTGCCAGCAGCAATAGCGGGCCCTCCTACGAGCAGTACTTC,CASSNSGPSYEQYF
many,TRBV7-2,TRBJ1-5,TRBD1,TGTGCCAGCAGCTCCCGGACAGGTAGCAATCAGCCCCAGCATTTT,CASSSRTGSNQPQHF
many,TRBV6-1,TRBJ2-1,TRBD2,TGTGCCAGCAATATACGGGGGGGCCCCTCCTACAATGAGCAGTTCTTC,CASNIRGGPSYNEQFF
many,TRBV27,TRBJ1-1,NA,TGTGCCACCGCCTTCCGGGGGTCGGGGGGGACTGAAGCTTTCTTT,CATAFRGSGGTEAFF
many,TRBV12-3/TRBV12-4,TRBJ1-1,NA,TGTGCCAGCAGTTTACAGGGGAAAGGAGGGACTGAAGCTTTCTTT,CASSLQGKGGTEAFF
NA,TRBV5-4,TRBJ2-1,TRBD1,TGTGCCAGCAGCCCAGGACAGGGCCTATACAATGAGCAGTTCTTC,CASSPGQGLYNEQFF
many,TRBV7-2,TRBJ1-3,NA,TGTGCCAGCAGTCCTATTCTGTCTGGGACTGGAAACACCATATATTTT,CASSPILSGTGNTIYF
NA,TRBV7-9,TRBJ2-7,NA,TGTGCCAGCAGCTCTGACTTGCTACGAGAGCAGTACTTC,CASSSDLLREQYF
many,TRBV6-1,TRBJ1-6,NA,TGTGCCAGCAGCCACCCCGGGGGGTCCCTCCACTTT,CASSHPGGSLHF
many,TRBV28,TRBJ2-7,NA,TGTGCCAGCAATCACGGGACCTACGAGCAGTACTTC,CASNHGTYEQYF
many,TRBV4-3,TRBJ1-1,NA,TGCGCCAGCAGCCCGCTGAGGGACACTGAAGCTTTCTTT,CASSPLRDTEAFF
many,TRBV10-1,TRBJ1-1,NA,TGCGCCAGCAGTGAGGGCAGGGAGACCACTGAAGCTTTCTTT,CASSEGRETTEAFF
many,TRBV29-1,TRBJ1-1,NA,TGCAGCGGCGGGGTGAACACTGAAGCTTTCTTT,CSGGVNTEAFF
few,TRBV29-1,TRBJ2-5,NA,TGCAGCTCTTGGGGGATCCAAGAGACCCAGTACTTC,CSSWGIQETQYF
many,TRBV7-9,TRBJ2-1,NA,TGTGCCAGCAGCTCCTCTGTGCCCCAGGACAATGAGCAGTTCTTC,CASSSSVPQDNEQFF
many,TRBV6-2/TRBV6-3,TRBJ2-3,TRBD2,TGTGCCAGCAGTTCCCCAGCGGGAGTCGGAGATACGCAGTATTTT,CASSSPAGVGDTQYF
NA,TRBV6-1,TRBJ1-5,NA,TGTGCCAGCAGGCCCGAAAGAAAAAGCTATAGCAATCAGCTCCAGCATTTT,CASRPERKSYSNQLQHF
NA,TRBV4-1,TRBJ1-6,NA,TGCGCCAGCAGCCAAGAGGGGAGCTCCTATAATTCACCCCTCCACTTT,CASSQEGSSYNSPLHF
many,TRBV15,TRBJ2-5,NA,TGTGCCACCAGCAGAGGCGCGACCCAGTACTTC,CATSRGATQYF
many,TRBV28,TRBJ2-7,NA,TGTGCCAGCAGTTTACCCGGCTCCTACGAGCAGTACTTC,CASSLPGSYEQYF
few,TRBV29-1,TRBJ2-1,TRBD1,TGCATCGGGACAGGGGGATACAATGAGCAGTTCTTC,CIGTGGYNEQFF
NA,TRBV9,TRBJ2-7,NA,TGTGCCAGCAGCGTAGAGGCAGGTCCCTACGAGCAGTACTTC,CASSVEAGPYEQYF
NA,TRBV7-2,TRBJ2-1,TRBD2,TGTGCCAGCAGCCCTAGCGGGAGGCCCTACAATGAGCAGTTCTTC,CASSPSGRPYNEQFF
few,TRBV2,TRBJ2-1,NA,TGTGCCAGCAGTGTTTACAATGAGCAGTTCTTC,CASSVYNEQFF
many,TRBV20-1,TRBJ2-5,TRBD2,TGCAGTGCTAGAGATAACGGGGGGGCCGGAGAGACCCAGTACTTC,CSARDNGGAGETQYF
many,TRBV6-2/TRBV6-3,TRBJ2-1,TRBD1,TGTGCCAGCAGAAGGGCCGGGACAGATAATGAGCAGTTCTTC,CASRRAGTDNEQFF
many,TRBV7-2,TRBJ2-7,NA,TGTGCCAGCAGCTTAAAGTTACCCTCCTACGAGCAGTACTTC,CASSLKLPSYEQYF
many,TRBV11-3,TRBJ1-2,NA,TGTGCCAGCAGCTACGCCCCGGGCCATAACTATGGCTACACCTTC,CASSYAPGHNYGYTF
many,TRBV4-3,TRBJ1-1,NA,TGCGCCAGCAGTGACCAGGCGGCCACTGAAGCTTTCTTT,CASSDQAATEAFF
many,TRBV18,TRBJ1-1,NA,TGTGCCAGCTCACGGGAAGTGAACACTGAAGCTTTCTTT,CASSREVNTEAFF
many,TRBV5-6,TRBJ1-6,NA,TGTGCCAGCAGCTTATATGGTATCCGTAATTCACCCCTCCACTTT,CASSLYGIRNSPLHF
NA,TRBV12-3/TRBV12-4,TRBJ2-1,NA,TGTGCCAACAGTTTGGTCAATGAGCAGTTCTTC,CANSLVNEQFF
many,TRBV7-2,TRBJ1-6,NA,TGTGCCAGCAGCTTAGGGGGATTCACACCCCTCCACTTT,CASSLGGFTPLHF
many,TRBV20-1,TRBJ2-7,NA,TGCAGTGCTACACAACCGGGGCCATCCTACGAGCAGTACTTC,CSATQPGPSYEQYF
NA,TRBV19,TRBJ2-2,NA,TGTGCCAGTAGTACCGTCGAGGGATACTCCGGGGAGCTGTTTTTT,CASSTVEGYSGELFF
NA,TRBV5-6,TRBJ1-2,TRBD1,TGTGCCAGCAGCTTTAGACAGGGTACAAGTAACTATGGCTACACCTTC,CASSFRQGTSNYGYTF
NA,TRBV6-5,TRBJ2-3,TRBD2,TGTGCCAGCAGGAATTTAATTACTAGCGGGAGACCCATTTTCCGGTATTTT,CASRNLITSGRPIFRYF